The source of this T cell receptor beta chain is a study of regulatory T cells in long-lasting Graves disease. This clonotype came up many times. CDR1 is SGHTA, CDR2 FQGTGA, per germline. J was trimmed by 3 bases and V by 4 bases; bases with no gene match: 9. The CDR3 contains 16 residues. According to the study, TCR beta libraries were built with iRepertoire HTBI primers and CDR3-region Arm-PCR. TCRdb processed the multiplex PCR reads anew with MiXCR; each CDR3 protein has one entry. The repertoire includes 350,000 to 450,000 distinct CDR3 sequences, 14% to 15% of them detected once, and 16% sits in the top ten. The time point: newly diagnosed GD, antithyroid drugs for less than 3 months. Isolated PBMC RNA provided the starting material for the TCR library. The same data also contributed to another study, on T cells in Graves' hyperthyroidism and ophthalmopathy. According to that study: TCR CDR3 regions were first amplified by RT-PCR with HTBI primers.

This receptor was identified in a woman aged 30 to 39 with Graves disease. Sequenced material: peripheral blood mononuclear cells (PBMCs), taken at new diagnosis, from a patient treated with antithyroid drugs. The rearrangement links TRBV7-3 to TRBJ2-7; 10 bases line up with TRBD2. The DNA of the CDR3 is TGTGCCAGCAGCTCAGAGATGACTAGCGGGTTCTACGAGCAGTACTTC. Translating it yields CASSSEMTSGFYEQYF.